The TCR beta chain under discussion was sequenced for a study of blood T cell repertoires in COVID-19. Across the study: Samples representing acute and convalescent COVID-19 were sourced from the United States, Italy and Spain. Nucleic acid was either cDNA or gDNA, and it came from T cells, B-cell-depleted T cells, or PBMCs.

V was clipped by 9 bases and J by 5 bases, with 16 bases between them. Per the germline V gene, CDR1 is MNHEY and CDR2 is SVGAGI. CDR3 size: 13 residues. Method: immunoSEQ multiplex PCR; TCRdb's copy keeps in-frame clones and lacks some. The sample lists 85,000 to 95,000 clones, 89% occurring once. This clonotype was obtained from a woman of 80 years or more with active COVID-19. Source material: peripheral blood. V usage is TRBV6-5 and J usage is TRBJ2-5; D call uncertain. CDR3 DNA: TGTGCCAGTTCCAGACGAGGTGGGGAGACCCAGTACTTC. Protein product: CASSRRGGETQYF.